The rows below give T cell receptor beta chains drawn from one sample of a study of T cell repertoires in cytomegalovirus infection. One entry per CDR3 protein results from TCRdb running MiXCR on the reads. The repertoire has approximately 590,000 distinct CDR3 sequences, around two fifths of them found once; the top ten carry roughly 50%. These receptors' targets are unknown. This specimen consisted of cultured PBMCs, obtained from culture after CMV antigen stimulation. The receptors derive from a human donor in good health (CMV status not recorded). Some clones in this sample may be carry-over from other donors' samples. CDR3s include the opening cysteine and the closing phenylalanine or tryptophan. The D gene is left open where the match is weak. Clone size is shown for a subset of rows, as once, few, many or a class of expanded clone.

J: TRBJ2-6
size: many
V: TRBV7-2
D: TRBD1
CDR3: CASSGWTGAPGANVLTF
DNA: TGTGCCAGCAGCGGATGGACAGGAGCCCCTGGGGCCAACGTCCTGACTTTC

J: TRBJ2-1
size: .
V: TRBV10-3
D: TRBD2
CDR3: CAISGGLAGDNNEQFF
DNA: TGTGCCATCAGTGGGGGACTAGCGGGAGACAACAATGAGCAGTTCTTC

J: TRBJ2-7
size: few
V: TRBV7-9
D: .
CDR3: CASSRTSGALYEQYF
DNA: TGTGCCAGCAGTAGGACTTCGGGGGCGCTCTACGAGCAGTACTTC

J: TRBJ1-5
size: .
V: TRBV2
D: TRBD1
CDR3: CASQVTREGQFQHF
DNA: TGTGCCAGCCAAGTGACCAGAGAGGGACAGTTCCAGCATTTT

J: TRBJ2-1
size: few
V: TRBV7-4
D: TRBD2
CDR3: CASSHPKGLAGYNEQFF
DNA: TGTGCCAGCAGCCACCCGAAGGGACTAGCGGGGTACAATGAGCAGTTCTTC

J: TRBJ1-2
size: .
V: TRBV5-1
D: TRBD1
CDR3: CASSPDRGQRGYTF
DNA: TGCGCCAGCAGCCCCGACAGGGGGCAACGAGGCTACACCTTC

J: TRBJ1-4
size: .
V: TRBV7-8
D: .
CDR3: CASSWKRRKSVEKLFF
DNA: TGTGCCAGCAGCTGGAAAAGACGGAAGTCTGTTGAAAAACTGTTTTTT

J: TRBJ2-3
size: few
V: TRBV11-2
D: .
CDR3: CASSLVLQDTQYF
DNA: TGTGCCAGCAGCTTAGTGCTCCAGGATACGCAGTATTTT

J: TRBJ1-4
size: .
V: TRBV6-2/TRBV6-3
D: .
CDR3: CASATGNEKLFF
DNA: TGTGCCAGCGCTACCGGGAATGAAAAACTGTTTTTT

J: TRBJ1-1
size: once
V: TRBV6-1
D: TRBD1
CDR3: CARITGTGLRSGEAFF
DNA: TGTGCCAGAATAACCGGGACAGGGCTTAGGTCGGGTGAAGCTTTCTTT

J: TRBJ2-2
size: many
V: TRBV7-2
D: .
CDR3: CASSLRITGELFF
DNA: TGTGCCAGCAGCTTACGAATCACCGGGGAGCTGTTTTTT

J: TRBJ2-1
size: few
V: TRBV7-2
D: TRBD2
CDR3: CASRYPGLAGVNEQFF
DNA: TGTGCCAGCAGGTACCCGGGACTAGCGGGAGTCAATGAGCAGTTCTTC

J: TRBJ1-1
size: .
V: TRBV6-5
D: .
CDR3: CASSYALNTEAFF
DNA: TGTGCCAGCAGTTATGCACTAAACACTGAAGCTTTCTTT

J: TRBJ1-1
size: .
V: TRBV6-6
D: .
CDR3: CASSRFLNTEAFF
DNA: TGTGCCAGCAGTAGGTTCTTGAACACTGAAGCTTTCTTT

J: TRBJ2-2
size: few
V: TRBV7-2
D: .
CDR3: CASSLVVNTGELFF
DNA: TGTGCCAGCAGCTTAGTAGTGAACACCGGGGAGCTGTTTTTT

J: TRBJ1-3
size: few
V: TRBV6-6
D: .
CDR3: CASSFTTNTIYF
DNA: TGTGCCAGCAGTTTCACGACAAACACCATATATTTT

J: TRBJ1-5
size: .
V: TRBV2
D: .
CDR3: CASSGEVKDQPQHF
DNA: TGTGCCAGCAGTGGGGAGGTCAAGGATCAGCCCCAGCATTTT

J: TRBJ1-4
size: .
V: TRBV7-2
D: .
CDR3: CASSIRSNEKLFF
DNA: TGTGCCAGCAGCATTAGAAGTAATGAAAAACTGTTTTTT

J: TRBJ1-1
size: .
V: TRBV2
D: .
CDR3: CASSEAVLGTEAFF
DNA: TGTGCCAGCAGTGAAGCCGTCTTGGGCACTGAAGCTTTCTTT

J: TRBJ1-2
size: .
V: TRBV5-4
D: TRBD1
CDR3: CASRKTGGQYGYTF
DNA: TGTGCCAGCAGAAAAACAGGGGGCCAGTATGGCTACACCTTC

J: TRBJ2-3
size: .
V: TRBV4-3
D: .
CDR3: CASSQDRQRGVTQYF
DNA: TGCGCCAGCAGCCAAGATCGTCAAAGGGGGGTTACGCAGTATTTT

J: TRBJ2-5
size: .
V: TRBV20-1
D: TRBD2
CDR3: CSARTSGTETQYF
DNA: TGCAGTGCTAGAACTAGCGGGACGGAGACCCAGTACTTC

J: TRBJ1-5
size: .
V: TRBV28
D: .
CDR3: CASSQMARGNQPQHF
DNA: TGTGCCAGCAGTCAGATGGCGCGTGGCAATCAGCCCCAGCATTTT

J: TRBJ2-1
size: .
V: TRBV12-3/TRBV12-4
D: .
CDR3: CASSQGETLYNEQFF
DNA: TGTGCCAGCAGCCAAGGGGAGACGTTGTACAATGAGCAGTTCTTC

J: TRBJ2-2
size: many
V: TRBV7-2
D: TRBD2
CDR3: CASSSPRAGGPGGELFF
DNA: TGTGCCAGCAGCTCCCCTCGAGCGGGAGGGCCTGGCGGGGAGCTGTTTTTT

J: TRBJ2-7
size: .
V: TRBV19
D: TRBD2
CDR3: CASSRTSGSIYEQYF
DNA: TGTGCCAGTAGTCGTACTAGCGGGAGCATCTACGAGCAGTACTTC

J: TRBJ2-3
size: .
V: TRBV20-1
D: TRBD2
CDR3: CSARAMPGLAGGTSTDTQYF
DNA: TGCAGTGCTAGAGCCATGCCGGGGCTAGCGGGGGGAACTAGCACAGATACGCAGTATTTT

J: TRBJ1-4
size: .
V: TRBV27
D: .
CDR3: CASGGLIGSEKLFF
DNA: TGTGCCAGCGGTGGACTTATCGGATCTGAAAAACTGTTTTTT

J: TRBJ2-1
size: many
V: TRBV7-2
D: .
CDR3: CASSLQVGTRLSSYNEQFF
DNA: TGTGCCAGCAGCCTTCAGGTCGGAACCCGTCTAAGCTCCTACAATGAGCAGTTCTTC

J: TRBJ1-5
size: many
V: TRBV7-2
D: .
CDR3: CASSLLNGNQPQHF
DNA: TGTGCCAGCAGCTTGCTTAATGGCAATCAGCCCCAGCATTTT

J: TRBJ1-2
size: .
V: TRBV7-9
D: .
CDR3: CASSLVVRPTNYGYTF
DNA: TGTGCCAGCAGCTTAGTTGTACGTCCGACGAACTATGGCTACACCTTC

J: TRBJ2-5
size: .
V: TRBV6-6
D: .
CDR3: CASRPDLETQYF
DNA: TGTGCCAGCAGGCCGGACTTGGAGACCCAGTACTTC

J: TRBJ1-1
size: .
V: TRBV19
D: .
CDR3: CASSILGGAVTEAFF
DNA: TGTGCCAGTAGTATATTAGGCGGGGCGGTCACTGAAGCTTTCTTT

J: TRBJ2-1
size: few
V: TRBV7-9
D: .
CDR3: CASSLPGTNEQFF
DNA: TGTGCCAGCAGCCTACCCGGAACGAATGAGCAGTTCTTC

J: TRBJ1-2
size: .
V: TRBV7-2
D: .
CDR3: CASSPDVRNYGYTF
DNA: TGTGCCAGCAGCCCGGACGTAAGGAACTATGGCTACACCTTC

J: TRBJ1-4
size: .
V: TRBV2
D: TRBD1
CDR3: CASSEALRTGQKQLFF
DNA: TGTGCCAGCAGTGAAGCGCTTAGGACAGGGCAGAAGCAACTGTTTTTT

J: TRBJ2-2
size: .
V: TRBV12-3/TRBV12-4
D: .
CDR3: CASSTGFTGELFF
DNA: TGTGCCAGCAGTACAGGGTTTACCGGGGAGCTGTTTTTT

J: TRBJ2-2
size: .
V: TRBV10-3
D: TRBD2
CDR3: CAINTGTSGTGELFF
DNA: TGTGCCATCAACACCGGGACTAGCGGGACCGGGGAGCTGTTTTTT

J: TRBJ1-1
size: few
V: TRBV7-9
D: .
CDR3: CASTSTNQVEAFF
DNA: TGTGCCAGCACCTCAACAAACCAGGTCGAAGCTTTCTTT